Presented here are 4 T cell receptor beta chains from one specimen sequenced in a study of breast tumors, draining lymph nodes, adjacent tissues. One entry per CDR3 protein results from TCRdb running MiXCR on the multiplex PCR reads. The table includes fewer than 140,000 distinct CDR3 sequences, 30% detected once. Samples came from axillary lymph nodes draining the breast cancer. The source material was axillary lymph node tissue. These TCRs come from a female donor with breast cancer. Some clones in this sample may be carry-over from other donors' samples.

As to this clonotype: Here the CDR3 omits its conserved ending phenylalanine or tryptophan, so a read error is the likely source. The chain recombines TRBV5-1 with TRBJ2-7; D unclear. CDR3 length: 14 residues. Per germline, CDR1 SGHRS and CDR2 YFSETQ. Trimming took off 4 bases at V and 0 bases at J, with 11 bases between the two ends. The CDR3 sequence is CASSLGWSSYEQYL. In nucleotides, the CDR3 is TGCGCCAGCAGCCTGGGGTGGAGCTCCTACGAGCAGTACCTC.

This clonotype has just one count. The genes are TRBV13 and TRBJ2-5, with 12 positions matching TRBD2. CDR1 and CDR2 from the germline V gene are PRHDT and FYEKMQ (reference sequence). The CDR3 is 15 amino acids. J lost 5 bases, V lost 5 bases, and 6 bases had no gene match. CDR3 nucleotides: TGTGCCAGCAGCCCAGAAACTAGCGGGGGGGAGACCCAGTACTTC. Translating gives CASSPETSGGETQYF.

This clonotype occurred a few times. A much larger clone differs by one base, so this may be a read error. This chain links TRBV5-4 with TRBJ2-3, with a weak D call TRBD1 (6 bases). Trimming stripped 0 bases from V and 3 bases from J, with 11 bases between. Germline V gives CDR1 SGHNT, CDR2 YYREEE (reference sequence). The CDR3 sequence is 15 residues long. In DNA form, the CDR3 reads TGTGCCAGCAGCTTGGGACAGGCAGAAACAGATACGCAGTATTTT. Its translation is CASSLGQAETDTQYF.

This clonotype has a count of ten or more. The rearrangement joins TRBV7-8 to TRBJ1-5; no definite D call. The ends were cut back, 4 bases at V and 5 bases at J, with 18 bases in the middle. Per germline, CDR1 SGHVS and CDR2 FQNEAQ. There are 16 residues in the CDR3. For the CDR3, the DNA is TGTGCCAGCAGCTCGTGGCTCGGACCGAAGCATCAGCCCCAGCATTTT. Translating it yields CASSSWLGPKHQPQHF.